These 24 T cell receptor beta chains were sequenced from one sample in a study of TET2 disruption in CD19-targeted CAR T cells (dated 2018 in TCRdb). The treatment or condition label for this specimen denotes: autologous CTL019 cells: CD19 CAR with 4-1BB and CD3 zeta domains. These receptors have no known antigen. The library was generated by the immunoSEQ multiplex PCR assay. The clones in this table, taken by TCRdb from immuneACCESS, are in-frame only. Not every clone is retained; where verified, under half of the shortfall comes from an unresolved V gene, and the cause of the rest is unknown. This sample's table has entries for 20,000 to 30,000 clones. The ten largest account for about 2% of the sample. Sample: CD8- CAR+ T cells sorted from cultured blood T cells, taken for CD19 CAR T cell therapy. The meaning of the sample's cell subset or site label: CD8-negative CAR-positive T cells from the infusion product. The receptor set was obtained from an older man with chronic lymphocytic leukemia.

Turning to this clone: The observed sequence ends 3 residues before the CDR3 terminus, with the missing tail filled in from the germline J gene. V and J are TRBV20-1 and TRBJ2-4; the D gene is possibly TRBD1 (5 bases). Germline V lookup: CDR1 DFQATT, CDR2 SNEGSKA (reference sequence). V dropped 0 bases and J dropped 8 bases, with 11 bases sitting between them. The length of the CDR3 is 13 residues. CDR3 residues: CSARDSQGYIQYF. The part of the CDR3 DNA that was read is TGCAGTGCTAGAGATAGTCAGGGATACATT.

As concerns this clone: Read sequence stops 3 residues before the CDR3 end, and the germline J gene provides the missing end. This chain joins TRBV18 and TRBJ1-1, with TRBD1 identical over 10 bases. Germline-derived CDR1 and CDR2 are KGHSH and LQKENI. The CDR3 is made up of 15 amino acids. The CDR3 is CASSPRQGAADTAFF. The sequenced CDR3 bases are TGTGCCAGCTCACCAAGACAGGGGGCGGCAGATACG.

As to this clone: Read coverage stops 3 residues before the CDR3 terminus; the germline J gene supplies the remainder. The rearrangement links TRBV7-7 to TRBJ2-7, with a weak D call TRBD2 (6 bases). This CDR3 comprises 15 residues. Per the germline V gene, CDR1 is SSHAT and CDR2 is FNYEAQ (reference sequence). V lost 5 bases and J lost 2, with 16 bases in between. CDR3 residues: CASSTQAGGAYEQYF. The CDR3 DNA, read in part, is TGTGCCAGCAGCACCCAGGCCGGAGGGGCCTACGAG.

Comments on this clone: One end of the junction fails to match germline, which may point to a read error. With the read ending 3 residues before the CDR3 end, the germline J gene is used to fill in that end. The V call is TRBV4-2, the J call TRBJ2-1, with 7 nucleotides matching TRBD1. The germline gives CDR1 LGHNA, CDR2 YNFKEQ. The CDR3 covers 14 residues. CDR3 loop: CASSQERGRLEQFF. CDR3 DNA, as far as it was read: TGCGCCAGCAGCCAAGAGAGGGGGCGGCTTGAG.

About this clone: The CDR3 end is not reached by the read, which stops 3 residues before it; the germline J gene fills it in. This chain uses TRBV19 with TRBJ1-5; TRBD1 aligns across 7 bases. Germline V lookup: CDR1 LNHDA, CDR2 SQIVND (reference sequence). The J segment lost 3 bases and the V segment lost 7 bases, leaving 12 bases of the junction unmatched. The CDR3 totals 16 residues. The CDR3 is CASTREGAPSNQPQHF. Partial CDR3 DNA: TGTGCCAGTACGAGGGAGGGGGCTCCCTCCAATCAGCCC.

About this clone: The CDR3 extends 3 residues past the end of the read, so its final part is completed from the germline J gene. The chain couples TRBV10-1 to TRBJ1-2; D gene unclear. CDR3 length equals 10 residues. Germline lookup yields CDR1 WNHNN and CDR2 SYGVQD (reference sequence). Trimming removed 8 bases at V and 7 bases at J, with 8 bases between. CDR3 sequence reads: CASAEAGYTF. Incomplete CDR3 DNA: TGCGCCAGCGCCGAGGCTGGC.

As concerns this clone: The observed sequence ends 3 residues before the CDR3 terminus, with the missing tail filled in from the germline J gene. This chain links TRBV19 with TRBJ2-4; 9 bases match TRBD1. Germline CDR1 is LNHDA and CDR2 is SQIVND (reference sequence). The CDR3 runs to 15 residues. The CDR3 region is CASAPGTGMRYGQYF. Partial CDR3 DNA: TGTGCCAGTGCTCCCGGGACAGGGATGAGGTATGGT.

A word on this clone: The CDR3 end is not reached by the read, which stops 3 residues before it; the germline J gene fills it in. Different DNA sequences within this sample yield the same CDR3. The chain combines TRBV5-8 with TRBJ1-3; 9 bases fit TRBD1. The germline V gene encodes CDR1 SGHTS and CDR2 YDEGEE. This CDR3 region has 14 residues. CDR3 sequence reads: CASSLGTGSSTIYF. CDR3 DNA, as far as it was read: TGTGCCAGCAGCCTCGGGACAGGGTCGAGCACT.

A word on this clone: The CDR3 end is not reached by the read, which stops 3 residues before it; the germline J gene fills it in. V gene TRBV5-1 combines with J gene TRBJ1-2; D gene ambiguous. There are 11 residues in the CDR3. The germline V gene encodes CDR1 SGHRS and CDR2 YFSETQ. CDR3: CASSSSRGYTF. CDR3 DNA (partial): TGCGCCAGCAGCTCGTCACGGGGC.

With regard to this clone: The CDR3 extends 3 residues past the end of the read, so its final part is completed from the germline J gene. The J gene is TRBJ1-6, the V gene TRBV7-8, with a possible D match to TRBD1 (6 bases). CDR3 length: 15 amino acids. V was clipped by 4 bases and J by 7 bases, with 14 bases between them. Germline lookup yields CDR1 SGHVS and CDR2 FQNEAQ. CDR3 protein: CASSSGSGVNSPLHF. The part of the CDR3 DNA that was read is TGTGCCAGCAGCTCCGGATCAGGGGTCAATTCACCC. The whole variable domain, remainder taken from reference TRBV7-8 and TRBJ1-6, is GAGVSQSPRYKVAKRGQDVALRCDPISGHVSLFWYQQALGQGPEFLTYFQNEAQLDKSGLPSDRFFAERPEGSVSTLKIQRTQQEDSAVYLCASSSGSGVNSPLHFGNGTRLTVT.

Details on this clone: The sequenced fragment ends 3 residues before the CDR3 boundary, so the rest is inferred from the germline J gene. The V gene is TRBV2, the J gene TRBJ1-2; no reliable D call. CDR1 SNHLY and CDR2 FYNNEI come from the germline V gene. The CDR3 sequence is 15 residues long. The V end was cut by 4 bases, the J end by 5 bases, with 17 bases between. This CDR3 is CASSGQARPLYGYTF. The CDR3 DNA, read in part, is TGTGCCAGCAGTGGTCAGGCCCGACCTTTGTATGGC.

Points on this clone: Read sequence stops 3 residues before the CDR3 end, and the germline J gene provides the missing end. The V gene is TRBV27, the J gene TRBJ1-6; TRBD1 might be the D (5 bases). V dropped 7 bases and J dropped 9 bases, with 19 bases sitting between them. CDR1 MNHEY and CDR2 SMNVEV come from the germline V gene (reference sequence). The CDR3 runs to 15 residues. The DNA read from the CDR3 is TGTGCCAGCACCCTGTTGGAGGGGAAAGGTTCACCC. It codes for CASTLLEGKGSP. The CDR3 as a whole reads CASTLLEGKGSPLHF.

Notes on this clone: The read halts 3 residues ahead of the CDR3 end, with the missing end drawn from the germline J gene. The J gene is TRBJ1-2, the V gene TRBV18; D remains unclear. This CDR3 has 15 residues. Per germline, CDR1 KGHSH and CDR2 LQKENI. CDR3 bases read: TGTGCCAGCTCACCAGAACTAGCCAACTACAATGAC. This gives the protein CASSPELANYND. The CDR3, in full, reads CASSPELANYNDYTF.

In the case of this clone: The sequence runs out 3 residues before the end of the CDR3; the remainder is reconstructed from the germline J gene. The rearrangement uses TRBV18 and TRBJ2-2; the match to TRBD1 covers 7 bases. Germline values: CDR1 KGHSH, CDR2 LQKENI. The CDR3 runs 15 residues. J was trimmed by 1 base and V by 4 bases; bases with no gene match: 3. The sequenced CDR3 bases are TGTGCCAGCTCACTGGACAGGCGGAACACCGGGGAG. Amino acids: CASSLDRRNTGE. The whole CDR3 sequence reads CASSLDRRNTGELFF.

With respect to this clone: The missing CDR3 end, 3 residues past where the read stops, is filled in from the germline J gene. The V call is TRBV2, the J call TRBJ2-7, with 11 bases fitting TRBD1. Germline values: CDR1 SNHLY, CDR2 FYNNEI. The ends lost 8 bases at V and 6 bases at J; junction bases unmatched: 9. This CDR3 is built from 14 residues. Incomplete CDR3 DNA: TGTGCCAGCGACCGAGGGACAGGGGGTGGCGAG. It codes for CASDRGTGGGE. The complete CDR3 sequence is CASDRGTGGGEQYF.

CDR3 DNA, as far as it was read: TGCAGTGCTAGAGACTTTCAGGGGGACACCTATCAGCCC. This codes for CSARDFQGDTYQP. The CDR3, in full, reads CSARDFQGDTYQPQHF. The V gene is TRBV20-1, the J gene TRBJ1-5; the match to TRBD1 covers 7 bases. Coverage ceases 3 residues before the CDR3 finishes, and the germline J gene fills in the end. In germline, CDR1 is DFQATT, CDR2 SNEGSKA (reference sequence). The CDR3 spans 16 residues. V was pared by 0 bases and J by 5 bases, with 10 bases of the junction left unmatched.

To note about this clone: Sequencing ends 3 residues short of the CDR3 end; the germline J gene provides the rest. The J gene is TRBJ2-1, the V gene TRBV28, with TRBD2 as a possible D gene (7 bases). Deletions cut 3 bases from V and 7 bases from J, with 16 bases between. This CDR3 contains 15 residues. Looked up from germline, CDR1 is MDHEN and CDR2 is SYDVKM. CDR3 DNA, as far as it was read: TGTGCCAGCAGTTTCCGGGGGGCGTTGGGAAATGAG. Translating gives CASSFRGALGNE. The full CDR3 protein is CASSFRGALGNEQFF.

A remark on this clone: The read ends 3 residues before the CDR3 terminus; that terminus is restored from the germline J gene. The J gene is TRBJ2-3, the V gene TRBV7-3; 10 nucleotides align to TRBD1. With 5 bases clipped from V and 1 base from J, the junction kept 6 bases outside the gene matches. Germline V gene data show CDR1 as SGHTA and CDR2 as FQGTGA. The CDR3 sequence is 16 residues long. The part of the CDR3 DNA that was read is TGTGCCAGCAGCGGTTACGGACAGGGGGGCACAGATACG. Encoded protein: CASSGYGQGGTDT. From start to end, the CDR3 is CASSGYGQGGTDTQYF.

Regarding this clone: Sequencing ends 3 residues short of the CDR3 end; the germline J gene provides the rest. The chain uses TRBV19 and TRBJ2-7; perhaps TRBD1 as D (6 bases). The CDR3 length is 17 residues. Trimming took 4 bases from V and 4 from J, leaving 23 bases between them. Per germline, CDR1 LNHDA and CDR2 SQIVND (reference sequence). The CDR3 region is CASSTSGTRVSAYEQYF. CDR3 DNA, as far as it was read: TGTGCCAGTAGTACTTCCGGGACAAGGGTGTCGGCGTACGAG.

With respect to this clone: The observed sequence ends 3 residues before the CDR3 terminus, with the missing tail filled in from the germline J gene. The chain employs TRBV18 and TRBJ2-4; 10 bases fit TRBD1. The CDR3 is 17 amino acids. CDR1 KGHSH and CDR2 LQKENI come from the germline V gene. The CDR3 bases that were read are TGTGCCAGCTCACCAGCGAGGCCCCGGGACAGGGGAGATGGT. This encodes CASSPARPRDRGDG. The full CDR3 sequence reads CASSPARPRDRGDGQYF.

As concerns this clone: From the germline J gene comes the end of the CDR3, since the read stops 3 residues before it. The chain is built from TRBV7-2 and TRBJ2-1; TRBD2 matches 7 bases. The CDR3 length is 14 residues. CDR1 is SGHTA and CDR2 is FQGNSA in the germline V gene. With 3 bases clipped from V and 4 bases from J, the junction kept 3 bases outside the gene matches. This chain's CDR3 is CASSLRGSYNEQFF. The CDR3 DNA, read in part, is TGTGCCAGCAGCTTGCGGGGGAGTTACAATGAG.

Comments on this clone: Read sequence stops 3 residues before the CDR3 end, and the germline J gene provides the missing end. This chain connects TRBV7-3 to TRBJ2-4; D ambiguous. Germline V gene data show CDR1 as SGHTA and CDR2 as FQGTGA. The CDR3 length is 17 residues. The CDR3 bases that were read are TGTGCCAGCAGCTTCCTTACGATCAGGAAACAAAATCAGCCT. Its translation is CASSFLTIRKQNQP. The complete CDR3 sequence is CASSFLTIRKQNQPQYF.

About this clone itself: The read gets to within 3 residues of the CDR3 end, and the germline J gene fills in the rest. The chain carries TRBV6-2 or TRBV6-3 and TRBJ1-4; TRBD1 matches 10 bases. Per the germline V gene, CDR1 is MNHEY and CDR2 is SVGEGT. Trimming removed 6 bases from V and 7 bases from J; junction bases left unmatched: 8. The CDR3 covers 15 residues. The DNA read from the CDR3 is TGTGCCAGCAGCCCCTGGACAGGGGGGAGTGAAAAA. This translates into CASSPWTGGSEK. The CDR3, in full, reads CASSPWTGGSEKLFF.

In the case of this clone: The junction and the germline gene differ at one end; a read error may be behind it. The read ends 3 residues shy of where the CDR3 ends; the end is completed using the germline J gene. The chain couples TRBV2 to TRBJ2-3; D may be TRBD1 (6 bases). Germline CDR1 reads SNHLY; CDR2 reads FYNNEI. The CDR3 contains 15 residues. The CDR3 DNA, read in part, is TGTGCCAGCAGTGAAATGGGGGCCCGCACAGATGCG. Amino acid sequence: CASSEMGARTDA. The whole CDR3 region reads CASSEMGARTDAQYF.